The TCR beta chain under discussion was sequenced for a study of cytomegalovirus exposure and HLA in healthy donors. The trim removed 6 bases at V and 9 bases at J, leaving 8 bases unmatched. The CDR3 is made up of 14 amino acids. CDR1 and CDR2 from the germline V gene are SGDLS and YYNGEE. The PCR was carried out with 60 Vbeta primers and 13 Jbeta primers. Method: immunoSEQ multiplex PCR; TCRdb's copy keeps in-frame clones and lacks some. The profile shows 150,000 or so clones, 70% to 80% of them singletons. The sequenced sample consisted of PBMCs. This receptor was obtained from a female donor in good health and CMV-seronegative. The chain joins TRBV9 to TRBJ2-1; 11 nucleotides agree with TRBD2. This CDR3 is CASTPGSGGGEQFF. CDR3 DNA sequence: TGTGCCAGCACCCCCGGTAGCGGGGGGGGTGAGCAGTTCTTC. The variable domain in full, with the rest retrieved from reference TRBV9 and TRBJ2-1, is DSGVTQTPKHLITATGQRVTLRCSPRSGDLSVYWYQQSLDQGLQFLIQYYNGEERAKGNILERFSAQQFPDLHSELNLSSLELGDSALYFCASTPGSGGGEQFFGPGTRLTVL.